This T cell receptor beta chain was documented in a study of shared clonotypes between healthy human individuals. Only in-frame clones appear in the TCRdb table, and some are missing; sequencing was by immunoSEQ multiplex PCR. The data contain over a million clones, about 98.5% of them singletons. CDR1 is SGHRS, CDR2 YFSETQ, per germline. This CDR3 spans 15 amino acids. V lost 5 bases, J lost 2 bases, and 11 bases lay in between. The receptor comes from a man aged 25 to 40 in good health. This chain joins TRBV5-1 and TRBJ2-6; maybe TRBD1 (6 bases). The sequencing sample was made of naive CD4+ T cells sorted from blood. As for subset: CD45RA+ positively selected. CDR3 residues: CASRPGTTGANVLTF. In DNA, the CDR3 is TGCGCCAGCAGACCCGGGACAACTGGGGCCAACGTCCTGACTTTC. The whole variable domain, remainder taken from reference TRBV5-1 and TRBJ2-6, is KAGVTQTPRYLIKTRGQQVTLSCSPISGHRSVSWYQQTPGQGLQFLFEYFSETQRNKGNFPGRFSGRQFSNSRSEMNVSTLELGDSALYLCASRPGTTGANVLTFGAGSRLTVL.